The 7 T cell receptor beta chains given below trace back to one sample, sequenced in a study of blood T cell repertoires in COVID-19. Sequencing used immunoSEQ multiplex PCR; TCRdb keeps in-frame clones, though not all of them. Among some 150,000 clones listed, approximately 87% were seen once. Sequenced sample: peripheral blood. All receptors derive from a man aged 50 or older who had recovered from COVID-19.

The chain combines TRBV5-1 with TRBJ1-2; 7 bases match TRBD1. Germline CDR1 reads SGHRS; CDR2 reads YFSETQ. V lost 4 bases to trimming and J lost 4 bases; unmatched junction nucleotides: 7. There are 14 residues in the CDR3. For the CDR3, the DNA is TGCGCCAGCAGCGAACCGGGACAGAGCTATGGCTACACCTTC. Translating it yields CASSEPGQSYGYTF.

The genes are TRBV19 and TRBJ1-4; 7 nucleotides align to TRBD1. Germline V gives CDR1 LNHDA, CDR2 SQIVND (reference sequence). V lost 7 bases to trimming and J lost 3 bases; unmatched junction nucleotides: 5. This CDR3 is 14 amino acids long. CDR3 amino acids: CASTRTGANEKLFF. The CDR3 coding sequence is TGTGCCAGTACCAGGACAGGAGCTAATGAAAAACTGTTTTTT. Combining the CDR3 with reference TRBV19 and TRBJ1-4 gives the whole variable domain DGGITQSPKYLFRKEGQNVTLSCEQNLNHDAMYWYRQDPGQGLRLIYYSQIVNDFQKGDIAEGYSVSREKKESFPLTVTSAQKNPTAFYLCASTRTGANEKLFFGSGTQLSVL.

V and J are TRBV29-1 and TRBJ2-3, with 10 nucleotides matching TRBD1. The CDR3 sequence is 14 residues long. The ends lost 7 bases at V and 5 bases at J; junction bases unmatched: 9. The germline V gene encodes CDR1 SQVTM and CDR2 ANQGSEA. CDR3 residues: CSGTRDRGEDTQYF. CDR3 nucleotides: TGCAGCGGAACCCGGGACAGGGGTGAAGATACGCAGTATTTT.

This chain links TRBV9 with TRBJ1-2, with 8 bases identical to TRBD1. From germline, CDR1 is SGDLS and CDR2 YYNGEE. This CDR3 contains 16 residues. The V gene end was trimmed by 0 bases and the J gene end by 3 bases; junction bases not matched to a gene: 7. The CDR3 here is CASSVGGRGRDYGYTF. CDR3 DNA sequence: TGTGCCAGCAGCGTAGGAGGCAGGGGGCGCGACTATGGCTACACCTTC.

The chain recombines TRBV15 with TRBJ2-7; 8 bases are a match to TRBD2. This CDR3 is 16 amino acids long. V was clipped by 0 bases and J by 3 bases; unmatched bases: 7. Per the germline V gene, CDR1 is LNHNV and CDR2 is YYDKDF (reference sequence). CDR3 protein: CATSRDGTRINYEQYF. The CDR3 DNA follows: TGTGCCACCAGCAGAGATGGGACTAGGATCAACTACGAGCAGTACTTC. Full variable domain (remainder filled in from reference TRBV15 and TRBJ2-7): DAMVIQNPRYQVTQFGKPVTLSCSQTLNHNVMYWYQQKSSQAPKLLFHYYDKDFNNEADTPDNFQSRRPNTSFCFLDIRSPGLGDTAMYLCATSRDGTRINYEQYFGPGTRLTVT.

The CDR3 region is CASSPGHVGQRPYEQYF. The CDR3 bases are TGTGCCAGCAGCCCAGGGCATGTGGGACAGCGTCCCTACGAGCAGTACTTC. The chain employs TRBV7-6 and TRBJ2-7, with 7 bases that match TRBD1. V was clipped by 5 bases and J by 2 bases; unmatched bases: 15. Germline CDR1 SGHVS, CDR2 FNYEAQ. This CDR3 contains 17 residues.

This chain joins TRBV7-2 and TRBJ1-3; D is unclear. V was clipped by 2 bases and J by 0 bases, with 17 bases between them. The germline CDR1 and CDR2 sequences are SGHTA and FQGNSA. CDR3 length: 18 amino acids. CDR3 amino acids: CASSLQASSPISGNTIYF. CDR3 bases: TGTGCCAGCAGCTTACAGGCCAGCTCCCCTATCTCTGGAAACACCATATATTTT.